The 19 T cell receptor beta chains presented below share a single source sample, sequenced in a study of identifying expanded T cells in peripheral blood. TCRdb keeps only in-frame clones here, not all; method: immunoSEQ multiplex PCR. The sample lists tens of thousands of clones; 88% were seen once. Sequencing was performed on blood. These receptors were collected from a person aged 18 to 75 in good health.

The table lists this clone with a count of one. CDR3 amino acids: CASSVKPGQVIYEQYF. The CDR3, as DNA: TGTGCCAGCAGCGTAAAACCGGGACAAGTCATCTACGAGCAGTACTTC. The chain employs TRBV9 and TRBJ2-7, with D possibly being TRBD1 (6 bases). The germline CDR1 and CDR2 sequences are SGDLS and YYNGEE. This CDR3 has 16 residues. V gave up 1 base and J gave up 3 bases, with 17 bases separating them.

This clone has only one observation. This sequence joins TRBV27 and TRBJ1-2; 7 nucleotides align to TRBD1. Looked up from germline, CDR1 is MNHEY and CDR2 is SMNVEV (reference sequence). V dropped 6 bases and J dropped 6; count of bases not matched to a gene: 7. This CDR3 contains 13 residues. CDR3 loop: CASSARDRDGYTF. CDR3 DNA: TGTGCCAGCAGCGCCCGGGACAGAGATGGCTACACCTTC.

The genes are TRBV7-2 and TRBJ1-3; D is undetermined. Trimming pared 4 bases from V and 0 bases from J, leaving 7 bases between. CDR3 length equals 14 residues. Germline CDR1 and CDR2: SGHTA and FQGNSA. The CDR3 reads CASSWPGSGNTIYF. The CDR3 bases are TGTGCCAGCAGCTGGCCGGGCTCTGGAAACACCATATATTTT.

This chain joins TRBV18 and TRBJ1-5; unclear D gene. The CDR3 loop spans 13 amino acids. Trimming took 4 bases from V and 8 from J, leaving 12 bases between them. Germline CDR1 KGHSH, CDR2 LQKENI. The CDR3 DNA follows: TGTGCCAGCTCACTGACAAGGCTGGAGCCCCAGCATTTT. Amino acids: CASSLTRLEPQHF.

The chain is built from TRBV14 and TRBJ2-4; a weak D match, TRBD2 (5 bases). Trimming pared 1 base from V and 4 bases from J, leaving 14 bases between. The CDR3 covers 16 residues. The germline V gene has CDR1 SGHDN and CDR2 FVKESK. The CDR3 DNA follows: TGTGCCAGCAGCCAAGGACCCTCGTGGACTAAAAACATTCAGTACTTC. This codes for CASSQGPSWTKNIQYF.

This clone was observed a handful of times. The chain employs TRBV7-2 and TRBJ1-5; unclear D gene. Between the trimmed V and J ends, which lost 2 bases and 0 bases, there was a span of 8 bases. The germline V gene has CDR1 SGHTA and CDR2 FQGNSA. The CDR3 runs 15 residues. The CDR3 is CASSLTSHSNQPQHF. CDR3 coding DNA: TGTGCCAGCAGCTTAACATCCCATAGCAATCAGCCCCAGCATTTT.

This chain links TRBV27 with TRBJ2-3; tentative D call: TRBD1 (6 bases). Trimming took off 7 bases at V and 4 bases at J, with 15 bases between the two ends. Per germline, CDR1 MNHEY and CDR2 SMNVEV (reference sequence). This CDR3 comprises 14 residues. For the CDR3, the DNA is TGTGCCAGCAAACCTGGACAGATCCCAGATACGCAGTATTTT. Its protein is CASKPGQIPDTQYF.

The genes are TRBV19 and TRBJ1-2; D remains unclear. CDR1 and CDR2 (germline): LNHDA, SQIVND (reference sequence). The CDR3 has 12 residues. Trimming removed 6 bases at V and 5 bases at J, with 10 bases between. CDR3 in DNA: TGTGCCAGTAGCAGTCCGGGGTATGGCTACACCTTC. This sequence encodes CASSSPGYGYTF.

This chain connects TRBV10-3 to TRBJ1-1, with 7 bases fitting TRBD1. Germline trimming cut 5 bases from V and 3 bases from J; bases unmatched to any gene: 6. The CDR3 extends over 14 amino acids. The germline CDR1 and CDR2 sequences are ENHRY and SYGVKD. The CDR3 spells CAISQTGKDTEAFF. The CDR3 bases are TGTGCCATCAGTCAGACAGGGAAGGACACTGAAGCTTTCTTT.

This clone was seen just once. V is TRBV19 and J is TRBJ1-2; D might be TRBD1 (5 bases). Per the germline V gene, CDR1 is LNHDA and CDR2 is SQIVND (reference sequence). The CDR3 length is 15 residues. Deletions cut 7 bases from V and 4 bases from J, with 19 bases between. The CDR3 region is CASNRVAREGYGYTF. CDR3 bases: TGTGCCAGTAATCGCGTGGCCAGGGAGGGCTATGGCTACACCTTC. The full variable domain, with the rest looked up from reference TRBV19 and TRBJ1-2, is DGGITQSPKYLFRKEGQNVTLSCEQNLNHDAMYWYRQDPGQGLRLIYYSQIVNDFQKGDIAEGYSVSREKKESFPLTVTSAQKNPTAFYLCASNRVAREGYGYTFGSGTRLTVV.

The CDR3 DNA sequence: TGTGCCAGCAGGGGGGACAGCCGGCTCGGGGAGCAGTTCTTC. Its protein product is CASRGDSRLGEQFF. The gene calls are TRBV6-6 and TRBJ2-1; 7 bases align to TRBD1. There are 14 residues in the CDR3. Trimming cost V 6 bases and J 10 bases; bases outside gene matches: 12. Per germline, CDR1 MNHNY and CDR2 SVGAGI (reference sequence).

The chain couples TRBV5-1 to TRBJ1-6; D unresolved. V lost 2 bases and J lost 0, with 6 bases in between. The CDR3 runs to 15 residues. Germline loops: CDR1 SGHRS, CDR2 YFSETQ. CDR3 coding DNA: TGCGCCAGCAGCTTTGGGAGCTCCTATAATTCACCCCTCCACTTT. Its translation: CASSFGSSYNSPLHF.

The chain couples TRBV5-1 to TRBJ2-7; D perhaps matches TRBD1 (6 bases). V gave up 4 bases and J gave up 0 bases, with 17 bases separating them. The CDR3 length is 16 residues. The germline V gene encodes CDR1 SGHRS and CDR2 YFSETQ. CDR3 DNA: TGCGCCAGCAGCATCTCCCCGGGACATAGCTCCTACGAGCAGTACTTC. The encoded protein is CASSISPGHSSYEQYF.

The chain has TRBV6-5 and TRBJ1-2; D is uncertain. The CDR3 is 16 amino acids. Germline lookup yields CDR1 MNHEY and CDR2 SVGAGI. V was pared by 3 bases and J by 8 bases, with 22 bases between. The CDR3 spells CASSYYSLDSFSGYTF. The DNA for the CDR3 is TGTGCCAGCAGTTATTATTCCCTGGACTCTTTCAGCGGCTACACCTTC.

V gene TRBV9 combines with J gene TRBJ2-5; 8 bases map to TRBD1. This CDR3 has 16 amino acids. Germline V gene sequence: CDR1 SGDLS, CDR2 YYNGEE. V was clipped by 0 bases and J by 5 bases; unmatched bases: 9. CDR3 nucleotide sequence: TGTGCCAGCAGCGTAGAAGGGACAGGTGGTTGGGAGACCCAGTACTTC. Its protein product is CASSVEGTGGWETQYF.

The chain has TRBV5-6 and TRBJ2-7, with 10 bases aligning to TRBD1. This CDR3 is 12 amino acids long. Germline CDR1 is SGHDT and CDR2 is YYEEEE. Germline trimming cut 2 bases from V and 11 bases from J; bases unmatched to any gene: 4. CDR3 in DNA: TGTGCCAGCAGCTTTTGGGGGACAGGGGAGTACTTC. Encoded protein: CASSFWGTGEYF.

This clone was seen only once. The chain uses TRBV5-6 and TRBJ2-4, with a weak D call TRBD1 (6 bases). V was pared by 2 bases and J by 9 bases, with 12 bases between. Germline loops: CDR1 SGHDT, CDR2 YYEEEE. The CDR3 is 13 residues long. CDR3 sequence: CASSLAQGVIQYF. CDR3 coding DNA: TGTGCCAGCAGCTTAGCACAGGGTGTCATTCAGTACTTC.

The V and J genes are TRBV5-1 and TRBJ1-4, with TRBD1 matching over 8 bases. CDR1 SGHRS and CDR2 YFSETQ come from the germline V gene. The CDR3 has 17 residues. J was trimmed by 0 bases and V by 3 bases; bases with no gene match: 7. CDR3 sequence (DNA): TGCGCCAGCAGCTCCGGACAGGGTTTCGCAACTAATGAAAAACTGTTTTTT. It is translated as CASSSGQGFATNEKLFF.

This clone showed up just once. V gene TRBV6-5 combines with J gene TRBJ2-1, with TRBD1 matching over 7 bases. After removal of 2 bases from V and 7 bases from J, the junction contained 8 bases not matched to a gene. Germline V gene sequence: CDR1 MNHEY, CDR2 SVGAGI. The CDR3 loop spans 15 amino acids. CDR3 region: CASSYRGRGLNEQFF. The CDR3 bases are TGTGCCAGCAGTTACCGGGGCAGGGGGTTAAATGAGCAGTTCTTC.